This T cell receptor beta chain appears in the sequencing data of a study of memory CD4+ T cells and cytomegalovirus serostatus. For this clone: Its antigen is still unknown.

Single viable CD3+CD4+CD8-CD45RO+ cells were sorted as the memory CD4+ T cells. General study results and limits: CD4+ memory repertoires contained about 40% of the roughly 160 reported CMV TCRbeta sequences.

Here immunoSEQ multiplex PCR was the method, and the copy in TCRdb shows in-frame clones only, minus some. Of some 73,000 clones in the sample, 75% to 85% were seen once. The germline V gene encodes CDR1 SEHNR and CDR2 FQNEAQ (reference sequence). Trimming cost V 8 bases and J 6 bases, with 14 bases left between them. This CDR3 spans 13 amino acids. The sequence derives from an adult in good health and CMV-seropositive. Sequencing was done on a sample of memory CD4+ T cells from blood. The chain joins TRBV7-9 to TRBJ2-1; the D gene could be TRBD1 or TRBD2 (6 bases each). CDR3 protein: CASGRQEGNEQFF. For the CDR3, the DNA is TGTGCCAGCGGACGACAGGAGGGCAATGAGCAGTTCTTC.